One and the same sample provided the 29 T cell receptor beta chains below, sequenced in a study of blood T cell repertoires in COVID-19. Method: immunoSEQ multiplex PCR; TCRdb's copy keeps in-frame clones and lacks some. This sample has under 350,000 clones, with around 86% found just once. What was sequenced was peripheral blood. Receptor source: a human donor in a cohort sampled during active COVID-19.

The sample holds one count of this clone. The V call is TRBV18, the J call TRBJ2-2, with D uncertain. The CDR3 has 13 residues. Trimming cost V 2 bases and J 4 bases, with 5 bases left between them. Germline V gene lookup returns CDR1 KGHSH and CDR2 LQKENI. The CDR3 here is CASSPASTGELFF. CDR3 coding DNA: TGTGCCAGCTCACCAGCTAGCACCGGGGAGCTGTTTTTT.

The V gene is TRBV7-2, the J gene TRBJ2-1, with TRBD2 identical over 10 bases. V dropped 1 base and J dropped 0; count of bases not matched to a gene: 9. Germline CDR1 reads SGHTA; CDR2 reads FQGNSA. The CDR3 length is 19 residues. CDR3 amino acids: CASSLVLAGPLNSYNEQFF. CDR3 bases: TGTGCCAGCAGCTTAGTACTAGCGGGACCTCTAAACTCCTACAATGAGCAGTTCTTC.

This sequence joins TRBV13 and TRBJ1-1; TRBD1 matches 7 bases. The CDR3 loop spans 14 amino acids. After removal of 6 bases from V and 6 bases from J, the junction contained 10 bases not matched to a gene. CDR1 is PRHDT and CDR2 is FYEKMQ in the germline V gene (reference sequence). The CDR3 bases are TGTGCCAGCAGTTTGCGACAGGGTAGAGCTGAAGCTTTCTTT. Its protein is CASSLRQGRAEAFF.

This chain joins TRBV2 and TRBJ2-1; 9 bases are a match to TRBD1. The length of the CDR3 is 12 residues. V was clipped by 4 bases and J by 8 bases; unmatched bases: 0. The germline V gene has CDR1 SNHLY and CDR2 FYNNEI. In DNA, the CDR3 is TGTGCCAGCAGTGGACAGGGGGATGAGCAGTTCTTC. Translation gives CASSGQGDEQFF.

J is TRBJ1-2 and V is TRBV2, with D uncertain. The CDR3 is 14 residues long. CDR1 is SNHLY, CDR2 FYNNEI, per germline. Trimming stripped 6 bases from V and 2 bases from J, with 13 bases between. CDR3 sequence: CASRPTGVNYGYTF. Here the CDR3 DNA reads TGTGCCAGCAGGCCGACGGGAGTAAACTATGGCTACACCTTC.

The chain joins TRBV28 to TRBJ2-7; 12 bases map to TRBD1. The CDR3 covers 14 residues. With 8 bases clipped from V and 2 bases from J, the junction kept 4 bases outside the gene matches. Germline V gives CDR1 MDHEN, CDR2 SYDVKM. CDR3 bases: TGTGCCAGCTTGGGACAGGGGGCACCCTACGAGCAGTACTTC. It encodes CASLGQGAPYEQYF.

This clone showed up just a few times. The chain links TRBV5-1 to TRBJ2-3, with D perhaps matching TRBD2 (6 bases). From germline, CDR1 is SGHRS and CDR2 YFSETQ. The length of the CDR3 is 14 residues. The V and J ends lost 2 bases and 3 bases respectively, with 10 bases between them. CDR3 coding DNA: TGCGCCAGCAGCTTCGCGGGAAAGACAGATACGCAGTATTTT. This codes for CASSFAGKTDTQYF.

The chain joins TRBV19 to TRBJ2-7; D not certain. CDR1 and CDR2 (germline): LNHDA, SQIVND (reference sequence). The CDR3 contains 13 residues. V lost 1 base and J 4 bases, leaving 8 bases between the germline ends. The CDR3 bases are TGTGCCAGTAGTATAGGGCCTGCATACGAGCAGTACTTC. Translating it yields CASSIGPAYEQYF.

As regards this clone: Additional DNA sequences in this sample encode the identical CDR3. The rearrangement uses TRBV19 and TRBJ1-5, with D unresolved. The V and J ends lost 5 bases and 5 bases respectively, with 7 bases between them. CDR1 and CDR2 from the germline V gene are LNHDA and SQIVND (reference sequence). The CDR3 runs 12 residues. CDR3 protein: CASSLQDQPQHF. CDR3 nucleotides: TGTGCCAGTAGTCTCCAGGATCAGCCCCAGCATTTT. The full variable domain, its missing parts supplied by reference TRBV19 and TRBJ1-5, is DGGITQSPKYLFRKEGQNVTLSCEQNLNHDAMYWYRQDPGQGLRLIYYSQIVNDFQKGDIAEGYSVSREKKESFPLTVTSAQKNPTAFYLCASSLQDQPQHFGDGTRLSIL.

The genes are TRBV6-1 and TRBJ2-1, with TRBD2 as a possible D gene (6 bases). Germline CDR1 MNHNS, CDR2 SASEGT. Trimming cost V 3 bases and J 6 bases, with 15 bases left between them. The CDR3 runs 15 residues. The CDR3 DNA reads as TGTGCCAGCAGTGAGTCTCTAGCGTATGGCAATGAGCAGTTCTTC. This sequence encodes CASSESLAYGNEQFF.

The V and J genes are TRBV5-1 and TRBJ2-3; 7 nucleotides match TRBD2. The J segment lost 6 bases and the V segment lost 7 bases, leaving 5 bases of the junction unmatched. Per germline, CDR1 SGHRS and CDR2 YFSETQ. This CDR3 spans 12 amino acids. As DNA, the CDR3 is TGCGCCAGCCGGGGGGTAGAGGATACGCAGTATTTT. This encodes CASRGVEDTQYF.

V usage is TRBV7-9 and J usage is TRBJ2-7, with 9 bases aligning to TRBD2. This CDR3 comprises 14 residues. Germline V gene lookup returns CDR1 SEHNR and CDR2 FQNEAQ (reference sequence). V trimming: 3 bases; J trimming: 5 bases; junction bases outside the gene matches: 5. CDR3 bases: TGTGCCAGCAGCTTGGGGACTAGCAAGGACGAGCAGTACTTC. Its protein is CASSLGTSKDEQYF.

J is TRBJ2-2 and V is TRBV7-9, with no clear D. The germline CDR1 and CDR2 sequences are SEHNR and FQNEAQ (reference sequence). V shed 1 base and J shed 6 bases, with 6 bases lying between them. This CDR3 comprises 13 residues. The CDR3 coding sequence is TGTGCCAGCAGCTTAGAGGCGGCCGGGGAGCTGTTTTTT. This gives the protein CASSLEAAGELFF.

CDR3 region: CASSLVTGGPYNEQFF. In DNA form, the CDR3 reads TGCGCCAGCAGCTTGGTGACAGGGGGACCTTACAATGAGCAGTTCTTC. The chain combines TRBV5-1 with TRBJ2-1; TRBD1 agrees at 9 bases. V shed 0 bases, J shed 4 bases, and the junction held 5 bases outside the gene matches. The CDR3 has 16 amino acids. Per the germline V gene, CDR1 is SGHRS and CDR2 is YFSETQ.

V gene TRBV7-8 combines with J gene TRBJ2-1; 10 bases line up with TRBD2. J was trimmed by 7 bases and V by 1 base; bases with no gene match: 19. The germline V gene has CDR1 SGHVS and CDR2 FQNEAQ. This CDR3 is 20 amino acids long. The CDR3 sequence: CASSLGRTGSGLATKNEQFF. CDR3 nucleotides: TGTGCCAGCAGCTTAGGGAGGACAGGGTCGGGACTAGCGACAAAAAATGAGCAGTTCTTC.

A single count supports this clone. V usage is TRBV4-1 and J usage is TRBJ1-2, with 9 bases fitting TRBD1. This CDR3 spans 16 amino acids. Looked up from germline, CDR1 is MGHRA and CDR2 is YSYEKL. J was trimmed by 5 bases and V by 0 bases; bases with no gene match: 7. The CDR3 is CASSQDSTGGNYGYTF. The CDR3 nucleotides read TGCGCCAGCAGCCAAGATTCGACAGGGGGAAATTATGGCTACACCTTC.

V usage is TRBV7-2 and J usage is TRBJ2-1, with 8 bases lining up with TRBD2. There are 16 residues in the CDR3. With 5 bases clipped from V and 10 bases from J, the junction kept 16 bases outside the gene matches. CDR1 and CDR2 from the germline V gene are SGHTA and FQGNSA. The CDR3 bases are TGTGCCAGCAGCCCCCAGTCCGGGACTAGGCCCTTAGAGCAGTTCTTC. This translates into CASSPQSGTRPLEQFF.

In DNA form, the CDR3 reads TGTGCCAGCAGTTACAACCCAACCATAGCAACAGATACGCAGTATTTT. Translation gives CASSYNPTIATDTQYF. The chain has TRBV6-5 and TRBJ2-3, with D unresolved. Germline loops: CDR1 MNHEY, CDR2 SVGAGI. The CDR3 runs 16 residues. V was pared by 2 bases and J by 3 bases, with 15 bases between.

This chain joins TRBV27 and TRBJ1-4, with D unclear. This CDR3 contains 14 residues. V was trimmed by 5 bases and J by 7 bases, leaving 14 bases between them. Germline CDR1 and CDR2: MNHEY and SMNVEV (reference sequence). The CDR3 DNA follows: TGTGCCAGCAGTATCCGGGATGCTCGTGAAAAACTGTTTTTT. Translated: CASSIRDAREKLFF.

The chain uses TRBV19 and TRBJ1-5; TRBD1 matches at 10 bases. The CDR3 has 14 amino acids. Trimming cost V 6 bases and J 4 bases; bases outside gene matches: 3. Germline V gene data show CDR1 as LNHDA and CDR2 as SQIVND (reference sequence). For the CDR3, the DNA is TGTGCCAGTAGCGACAGGGGGCTAAATCAGCCCCAGCATTTT. It encodes CASSDRGLNQPQHF.

The chain recombines TRBV7-9 with TRBJ2-7; TRBD2 aligns across 12 bases. The length of the CDR3 is 17 residues. V shed 4 bases and J 4 bases; nucleotides not matched to a gene: 11. Germline loops: CDR1 SEHNR, CDR2 FQNEAQ (reference sequence). The CDR3 here is CASSSPPKLAGGYEQYF. The DNA of the CDR3 is TGTGCCAGCAGCTCCCCCCCTAAACTAGCGGGAGGATACGAGCAGTACTTC.

This clone was detected only once. This chain connects TRBV5-6 to TRBJ2-7, with 13 bases that match TRBD2. Germline V CDR1 and CDR2: SGHDT, YYEEEE. The J segment lost 5 bases and the V segment lost 4 bases, leaving 9 bases of the junction unmatched. This CDR3 comprises 16 residues. The CDR3 loop reads CASSPQTSGRIDEQYF. The CDR3 DNA reads as TGTGCCAGCAGCCCCCAGACTAGCGGGAGGATAGACGAGCAGTACTTC.

This chain uses TRBV6-2 or TRBV6-3 with TRBJ2-5, with 13 bases matching TRBD2. This CDR3 is 17 amino acids long. J was trimmed by 7 bases and V by 6 bases; bases with no gene match: 14. Germline values: CDR1 MNHEY, CDR2 SVGEGT. The CDR3 loop reads CASSPLAGGPHKGTQYF. Here the CDR3 DNA reads TGTGCCAGCAGCCCACTAGCGGGAGGGCCCCACAAAGGGACCCAGTACTTC.

The chain carries TRBV10-3 and TRBJ1-2; 8 nucleotides align to TRBD1. Germline-derived CDR1 and CDR2 are ENHRY and SYGVKD. This CDR3 comprises 13 residues. Trimming at V came to 7 bases and at J to 2 bases, leaving 3 bases not matched to a gene. This CDR3 is CAITRTGNYGYTF. The CDR3 DNA reads TGTGCCATCACCCGGACAGGGAACTATGGCTACACCTTC.

V and J are TRBV4-1 and TRBJ1-2, with D unresolved. With 4 bases removed from V and 0 bases from J, the gap between germline ends came to 12 bases. This CDR3 contains 15 residues. Germline lookup yields CDR1 MGHRA and CDR2 YSYEKL. Written as DNA, the CDR3 is TGCGCCAGCAGCCCCCTGGGAGGGACTAACTATGGCTACACCTTC. It specifies CASSPLGGTNYGYTF.

This clone was seen just once. This chain uses TRBV11-2 with TRBJ2-1; TRBD2 matches at 11 bases. The CDR3 length is 15 residues. The V and J ends lost 3 bases and 7 bases, in that order; junction bases with no gene match: 5. Germline lookup yields CDR1 SGHAT and CDR2 FQNNGV. For the CDR3, the DNA is TGTGCCAGCAGCTTGGGGCTAGCGGGAGGTAATGAGCAGTTCTTC. It translates to CASSLGLAGGNEQFF.

The sample holds a few counts of this clone. The rearrangement links TRBV9 to TRBJ2-3; 9 positions match TRBD2. CDR3 size: 16 residues. V shed 0 bases, J shed 2 bases, and the junction held 4 bases outside the gene matches. Germline V gene sequence: CDR1 SGDLS, CDR2 YYNGEE. CDR3 sequence reads: CASSVEGGRATDTQYF. The CDR3 coding sequence is TGTGCCAGCAGCGTAGAAGGCGGGAGGGCCACAGATACGCAGTATTTT.

The gene calls are TRBV24-1 and TRBJ2-1, with D perhaps matching TRBD1 (6 bases). Germline V gene sequence: CDR1 KGHDR, CDR2 SFDVKD. CDR3 length equals 17 residues. With 2 bases removed from V and 0 bases from J, the gap between germline ends came to 13 bases. The CDR3 DNA sequence: TGTGCCACCAGTGATTCTCAGGGGAAAAGCTCCTACAATGAGCAGTTCTTC. Protein sequence: CATSDSQGKSSYNEQFF.

The V and J genes are TRBV7-2 and TRBJ2-7; TRBD2 might be the D (7 bases). V was shortened by 4 bases and J by 6 bases, with 19 bases between the two germline ends. In germline, CDR1 is SGHTA, CDR2 FQGNSA. This CDR3 has 15 residues. The CDR3 protein is CASSSRGGRGAEQYF. The CDR3 region has the DNA TGTGCCAGCAGCTCGAGGGGGGGGCGCGGGGCCGAGCAGTACTTC. The full variable domain, in which reference TRBV7-2 and TRBJ2-7 provide the parts outside the CDR3, is GAGVSQSPSNKVTEKGKDVELRCDPISGHTALYWYRQSLGQGLEFLIYFQGNSAPDKSGLPSDRFSAERTGGSVSTLTIQRTQQEDSAVYLCASSSRGGRGAEQYFGPGTRLTVT.